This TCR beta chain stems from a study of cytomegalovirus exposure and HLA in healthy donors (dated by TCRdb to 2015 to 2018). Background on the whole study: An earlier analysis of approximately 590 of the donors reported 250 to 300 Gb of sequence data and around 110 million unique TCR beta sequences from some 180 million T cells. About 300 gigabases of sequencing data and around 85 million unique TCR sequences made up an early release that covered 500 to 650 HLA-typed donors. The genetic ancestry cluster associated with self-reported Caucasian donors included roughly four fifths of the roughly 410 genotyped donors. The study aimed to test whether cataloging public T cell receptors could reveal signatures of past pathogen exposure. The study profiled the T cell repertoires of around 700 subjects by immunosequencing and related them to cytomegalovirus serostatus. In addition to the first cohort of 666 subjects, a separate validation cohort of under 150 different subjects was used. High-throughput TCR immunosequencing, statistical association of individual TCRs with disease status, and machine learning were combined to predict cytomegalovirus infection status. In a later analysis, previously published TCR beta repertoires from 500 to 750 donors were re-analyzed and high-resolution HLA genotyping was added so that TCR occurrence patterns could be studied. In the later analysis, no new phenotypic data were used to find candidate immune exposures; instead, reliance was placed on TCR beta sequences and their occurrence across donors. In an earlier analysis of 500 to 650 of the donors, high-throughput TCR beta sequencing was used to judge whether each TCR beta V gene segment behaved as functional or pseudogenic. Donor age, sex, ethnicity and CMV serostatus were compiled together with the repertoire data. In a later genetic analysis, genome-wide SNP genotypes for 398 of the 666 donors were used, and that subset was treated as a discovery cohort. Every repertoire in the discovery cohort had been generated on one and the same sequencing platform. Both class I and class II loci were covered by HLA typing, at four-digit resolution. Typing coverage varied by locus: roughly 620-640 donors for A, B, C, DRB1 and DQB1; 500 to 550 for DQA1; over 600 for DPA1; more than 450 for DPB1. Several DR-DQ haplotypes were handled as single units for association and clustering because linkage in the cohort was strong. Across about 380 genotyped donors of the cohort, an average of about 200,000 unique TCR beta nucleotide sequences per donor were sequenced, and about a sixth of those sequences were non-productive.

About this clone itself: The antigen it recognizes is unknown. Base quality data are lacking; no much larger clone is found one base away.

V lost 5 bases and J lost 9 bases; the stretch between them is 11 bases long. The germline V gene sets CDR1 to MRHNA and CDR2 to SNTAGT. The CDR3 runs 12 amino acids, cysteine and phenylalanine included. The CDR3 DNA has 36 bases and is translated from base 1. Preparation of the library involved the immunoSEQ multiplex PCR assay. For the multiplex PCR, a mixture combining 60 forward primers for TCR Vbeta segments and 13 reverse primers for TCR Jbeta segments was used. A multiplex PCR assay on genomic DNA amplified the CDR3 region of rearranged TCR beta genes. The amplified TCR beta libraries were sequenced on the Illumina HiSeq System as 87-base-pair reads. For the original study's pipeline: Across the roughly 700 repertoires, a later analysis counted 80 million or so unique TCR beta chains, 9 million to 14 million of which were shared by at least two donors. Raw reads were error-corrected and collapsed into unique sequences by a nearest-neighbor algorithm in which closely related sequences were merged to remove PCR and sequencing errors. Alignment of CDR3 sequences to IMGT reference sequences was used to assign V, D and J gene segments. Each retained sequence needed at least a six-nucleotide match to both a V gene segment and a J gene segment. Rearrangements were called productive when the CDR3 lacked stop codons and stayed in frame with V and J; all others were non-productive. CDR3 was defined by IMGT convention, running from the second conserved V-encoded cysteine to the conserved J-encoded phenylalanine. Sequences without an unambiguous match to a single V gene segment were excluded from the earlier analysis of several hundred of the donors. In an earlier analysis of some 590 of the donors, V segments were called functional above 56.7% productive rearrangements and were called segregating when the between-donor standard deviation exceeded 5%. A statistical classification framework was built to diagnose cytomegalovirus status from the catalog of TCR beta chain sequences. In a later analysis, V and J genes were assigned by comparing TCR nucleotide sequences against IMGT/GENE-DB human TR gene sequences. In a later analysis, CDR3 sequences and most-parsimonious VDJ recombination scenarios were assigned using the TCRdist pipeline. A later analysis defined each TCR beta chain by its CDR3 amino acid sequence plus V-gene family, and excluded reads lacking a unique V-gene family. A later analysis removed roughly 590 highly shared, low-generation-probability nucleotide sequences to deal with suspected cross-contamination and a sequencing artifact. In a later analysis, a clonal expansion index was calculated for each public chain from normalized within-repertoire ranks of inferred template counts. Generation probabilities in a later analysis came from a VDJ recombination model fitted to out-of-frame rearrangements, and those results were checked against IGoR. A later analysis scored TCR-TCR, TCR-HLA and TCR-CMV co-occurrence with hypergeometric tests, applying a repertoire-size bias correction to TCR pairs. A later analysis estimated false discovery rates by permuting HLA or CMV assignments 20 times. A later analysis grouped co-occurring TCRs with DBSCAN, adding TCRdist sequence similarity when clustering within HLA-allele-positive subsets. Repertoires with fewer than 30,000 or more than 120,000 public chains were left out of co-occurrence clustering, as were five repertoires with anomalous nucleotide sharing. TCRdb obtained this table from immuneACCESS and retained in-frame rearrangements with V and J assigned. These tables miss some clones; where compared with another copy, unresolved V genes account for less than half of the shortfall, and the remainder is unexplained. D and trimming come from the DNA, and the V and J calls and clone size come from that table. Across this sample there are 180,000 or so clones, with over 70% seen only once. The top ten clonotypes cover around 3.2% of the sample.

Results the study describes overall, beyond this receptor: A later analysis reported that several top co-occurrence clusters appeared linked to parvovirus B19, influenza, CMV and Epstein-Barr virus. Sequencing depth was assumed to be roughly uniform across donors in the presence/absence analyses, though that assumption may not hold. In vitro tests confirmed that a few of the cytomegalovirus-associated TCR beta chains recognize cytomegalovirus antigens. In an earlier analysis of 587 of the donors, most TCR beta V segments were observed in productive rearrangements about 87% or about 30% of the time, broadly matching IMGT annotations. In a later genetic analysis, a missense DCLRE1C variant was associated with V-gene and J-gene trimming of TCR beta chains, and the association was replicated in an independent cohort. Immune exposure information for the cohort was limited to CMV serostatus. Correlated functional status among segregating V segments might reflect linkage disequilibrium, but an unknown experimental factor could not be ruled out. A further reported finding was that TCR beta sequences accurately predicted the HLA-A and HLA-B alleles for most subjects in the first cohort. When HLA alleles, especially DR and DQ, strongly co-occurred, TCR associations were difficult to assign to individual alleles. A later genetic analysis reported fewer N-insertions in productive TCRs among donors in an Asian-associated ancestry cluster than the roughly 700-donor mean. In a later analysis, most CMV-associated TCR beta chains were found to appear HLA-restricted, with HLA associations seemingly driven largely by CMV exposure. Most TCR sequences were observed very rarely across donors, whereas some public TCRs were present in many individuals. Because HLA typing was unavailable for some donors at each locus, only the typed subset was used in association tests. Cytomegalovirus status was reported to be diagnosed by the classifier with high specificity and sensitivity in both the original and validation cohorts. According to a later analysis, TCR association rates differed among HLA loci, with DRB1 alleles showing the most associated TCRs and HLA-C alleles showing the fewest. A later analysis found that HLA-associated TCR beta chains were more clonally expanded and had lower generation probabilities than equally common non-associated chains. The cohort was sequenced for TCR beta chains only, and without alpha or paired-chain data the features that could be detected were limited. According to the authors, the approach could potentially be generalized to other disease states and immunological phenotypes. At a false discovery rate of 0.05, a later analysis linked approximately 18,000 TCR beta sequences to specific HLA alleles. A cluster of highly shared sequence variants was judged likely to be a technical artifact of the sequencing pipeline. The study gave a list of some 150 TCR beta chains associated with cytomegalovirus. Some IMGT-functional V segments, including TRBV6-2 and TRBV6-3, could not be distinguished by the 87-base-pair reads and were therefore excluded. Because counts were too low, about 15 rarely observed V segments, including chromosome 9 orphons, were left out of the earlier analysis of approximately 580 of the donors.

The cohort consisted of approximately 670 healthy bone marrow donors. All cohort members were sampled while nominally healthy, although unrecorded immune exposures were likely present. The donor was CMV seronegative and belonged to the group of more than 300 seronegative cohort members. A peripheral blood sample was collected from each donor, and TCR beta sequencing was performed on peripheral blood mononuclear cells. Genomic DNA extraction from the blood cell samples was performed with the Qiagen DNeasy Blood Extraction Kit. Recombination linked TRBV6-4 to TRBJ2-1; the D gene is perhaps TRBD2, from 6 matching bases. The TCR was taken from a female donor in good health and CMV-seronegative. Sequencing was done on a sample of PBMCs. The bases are TGTGCCAGCAGTTTACTAGCTCCTGAGCAGTTCTTC. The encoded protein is CASSLLAPEQFF.